The 7 T cell receptor beta chains given below trace back to one sample, sequenced in a study of blood T cell repertoires in COVID-19. Here immunoSEQ multiplex PCR was the method, and the copy in TCRdb shows in-frame clones only, minus some. The data show roughly 300,000 clones, roughly 85% seen once. The sequencing sample was made of PBMCs or T cells enriched from blood (not recorded which). The receptors originated from a young woman who had recovered from COVID-19.

The rearrangement uses TRBV9 and TRBJ1-2; the D is unclear. The CDR3 covers 10 residues. Trimming took off 7 bases at V and 8 bases at J, with 9 bases between the two ends. Germline CDR1 SGDLS, CDR2 YYNGEE. The CDR3 is CASGGWGYTF. The CDR3 coding sequence is TGTGCCAGCGGAGGGTGGGGCTACACCTTC. Full variable domain (missing parts from reference TRBV9 and TRBJ1-2): DSGVTQTPKHLITATGQRVTLRCSPRSGDLSVYWYQQSLDQGLQFLIQYYNGEERAKGNILERFSAQQFPDLHSELNLSSLELGDSALYFCASGGWGYTFGSGTRLTVV.

V and J are TRBV3-1 (or the pseudogene TRBV3-2) and TRBJ1-1; tentatively, D is TRBD1 (5 bases). The germline V and J ends were trimmed by 2 bases and 4 bases, with 11 bases remaining between them. This CDR3 is 14 amino acids long. Germline lookup yields CDR1 LGHDT and CDR2 YNNKEL (reference sequence). CDR3 loop: CASSQIGTGTEAFF. Written as DNA, the CDR3 is TGTGCCAGCAGCCAAATAGGGACTGGCACTGAAGCTTTCTTT.

V and J are TRBV6-5 and TRBJ1-2; D is ambiguous. Germline V gives CDR1 MNHEY, CDR2 SVGAGI. With 6 bases removed from V and 5 bases from J, the gap between germline ends came to 7 bases. The CDR3 is made up of 11 amino acids. CDR3 amino acids: CASSLTYGYTF. The CDR3 DNA reads TGTGCCAGCAGCCTAACTTATGGCTACACCTTC.

This rearrangement joins TRBV15 to TRBJ1-5; TRBD1 matches at 11 bases. Germline V gene sequence: CDR1 LNHNV, CDR2 YYDKDF (reference sequence). The CDR3 sequence is 15 residues long. Trimming removed 3 bases from V and 6 bases from J; junction bases left unmatched: 4. The CDR3 sequence is CATSSSGTGGQPQHF. DNA of the CDR3: TGTGCCACCAGCAGCTCCGGGACAGGGGGTCAGCCCCAGCATTTT.

The chain combines TRBV21-1 with TRBJ1-2; TRBD1 reflects the table's D call only, with no check against the DNA. TRBV21-1 is classified as a pseudogene. This CDR3 region has 15 residues. The CDR3 loop is CASSKASGQSYGYTF. CDR3 sequence (DNA): TGTGCCAGCAGCAAAGCTTCGGGACAGAGCTATGGCTACACCTTC.

The chain uses TRBV27 and TRBJ1-1; 7 nucleotides agree with TRBD1. Trimming removed 11 bases from V and 4 bases from J; junction bases left unmatched: 7. The germline V gene encodes CDR1 MNHEY and CDR2 SMNVEV (reference sequence). The CDR3 is 12 amino acids. Here the CDR3 DNA reads TGTGCCGTCCGACAGGGATCCACTGAAGCTTTCTTT. This sequence encodes CAVRQGSTEAFF.

This chain connects TRBV19 to TRBJ1-2; D call uncertain. The germline V and J ends were trimmed by 3 bases and 4 bases, with 9 bases remaining between them. Per germline, CDR1 LNHDA and CDR2 SQIVND (reference sequence). The CDR3 length is 13 residues. As DNA, the CDR3 is TGTGCCAGTAGTATTCAGGAAGTCTATGGCTACACCTTC. Its translation: CASSIQEVYGYTF.